This T cell receptor beta chain was profiled in a study of cytomegalovirus exposure and HLA in healthy donors. Study details: It was reported in a later analysis that the 120 or so validation repertoires used the same platform as the approximately 670 first-cohort repertoires.

Whole-study results and caveats: The study recorded 164 TCR beta chains that were cytomegalovirus-associated. Reportedly, cytomegalovirus status was diagnosed with high sensitivity and specificity.

The V end was cut by 2 bases, the J end by 2 bases, with 10 bases between. The CDR3 is 14 amino acids. Germline V gene data show CDR1 as SGHVS and CDR2 as FQNEAQ. Sequencing used immunoSEQ multiplex PCR; TCRdb keeps in-frame clones, though not all of them. The sample lists some 220,000 clones; 75% to 95% were seen once. With respect to this clone: Its antigen remains unidentified.

The study drew the donors from its approximately 110-subject validation cohort, separate from the roughly 700-subject first cohort. The chain recombines TRBV7-8 with TRBJ2-7, with D possibly TRBD2 on 5 matching bases. Sequencing was done on a sample of PBMCs. This clonotype was sampled from a woman younger than 30 in good health and CMV-seronegative. The CDR3 nucleotides read TGTGCCAGCAGCTTACTAGAGGGCGCCTACGAGCAGTACTTC. It translates to CASSLLEGAYEQYF.